The 16 T cell receptor beta chains presented below share a single source sample, sequenced in a study of vaccination and CD4 T cells after COVID-19. Oncomine TCR Beta short-read sequencing was applied to DNA from cultured CD4+ T cells. TCRdb passed the PCR reads through MiXCR, listing each CDR3 protein once. Of about 26,000 distinct CDR3 sequences listed, 36% are singletons. Time point given: late sampling 161 to 241 days after vaccination in three convalescent patients. The sample's treatment: roughly 11-day PBMC culture with coronavirus spike peptide pools or control peptides (ViraFEST assay). Their recognized antigens are unknown. This sample comprised CD4+ T cells from blood, cultured in vitro, obtained about 7 months after SARS-CoV-2 vaccination. These receptors came from a human donor who had recovered from COVID-19.

This clonotype was recorded once. V usage is TRBV5-1 and J usage is TRBJ2-1; 14 bases line up with TRBD2. V trimming: 4 bases; J trimming: 14 bases; junction bases outside the gene matches: 11. The germline CDR1 and CDR2 sequences are SGHRS and YFSETQ. The CDR3 contains 15 residues. Here the CDR3 DNA reads TGCGCCAGCAGCCCGGGACTAGCGGGAGTTTGGGTCGAGTTCTTC. Protein product: CASSPGLAGVWVEFF.

The sample holds a few counts of this clonotype. The rearrangement uses TRBV7-2 and TRBJ2-1; TRBD2 aligns across 13 bases. After removal of 2 bases from V and 8 bases from J, the junction contained 9 bases not matched to a gene. The CDR3 extends over 17 amino acids. Looked up from germline, CDR1 is SGHTA and CDR2 is FQGNSA. CDR3 region: CASSLRTSGSGWDEQFF. CDR3 nucleotides: TGTGCCAGCAGCTTAAGGACTAGCGGGAGTGGTTGGGATGAGCAGTTCTTC.

This clonotype turned up a few times. The chain is built from TRBV20-1 and TRBJ1-5; possibly TRBD1 for D (6 bases). From germline, CDR1 is DFQATT and CDR2 SNEGSKA (reference sequence). V lost 6 bases and J lost 0, with 15 bases in between. The CDR3 contains 15 residues. The CDR3 region is CSATDSLDSNQPQHF. For the CDR3, the DNA is TGCAGTGCAACGGACAGCCTAGATAGCAATCAGCCCCAGCATTTT.

The V gene is TRBV4-3, the J gene TRBJ2-3; D is tentatively TRBD1 or TRBD2 (6 bases each). Germline V CDR1 and CDR2: LGHNA, YSLEER. Trimming stripped 1 base from V and 9 bases from J, with 14 bases between. This CDR3 is built from 14 residues. The CDR3 nucleotides read TGCGCCAGCAGCCAAGTAGAGGAGGGGGAAACGCAGTATTTT. This translates into CASSQVEEGETQYF.

This chain connects TRBV7-9 to TRBJ1-1; tentative D call: TRBD1 (6 bases). This CDR3 spans 13 amino acids. Trimming took 3 bases from V and 8 from J, leaving 13 bases between them. Germline CDR1 is SEHNR and CDR2 is FQNEAQ (reference sequence). The DNA for the CDR3 is TGTGCCAGCAGCTTTCCAGGGGACGGCGAAGCTTTCTTT. Its translation: CASSFPGDGEAFF. Using reference TRBV7-9 and TRBJ1-1 for the parts outside the CDR3, the full variable domain is DTGVSQNPRHKITKRGQNVTFRCDPISEHNRLYWYRQTLGQGPEFLTYFQNEAQLEKSRLLSDRFSAERPKGSFSTLEIQRTEQGDSAMYLCASSFPGDGEAFFGQGTRLTVV.

This chain links TRBV20-1 with TRBJ2-1, with 10 bases lining up with TRBD2. Per the germline V gene, CDR1 is DFQATT and CDR2 is SNEGSKA (reference sequence). The CDR3 is 15 amino acids. With 6 bases clipped from V and 4 bases from J, the junction kept 9 bases outside the gene matches. The CDR3 region has the DNA TGCAGTGCCGTACATGCTAGCGGGGGTTACAATGAGCAGTTCTTC. It specifies CSAVHASGGYNEQFF.

This clonotype was seen a few times. The V and J genes are TRBV27 and TRBJ2-1, with 7 bases matching TRBD2. CDR1 MNHEY and CDR2 SMNVEV come from the germline V gene (reference sequence). CDR3 length equals 13 residues. V shed 4 bases, J shed 8 bases, and the junction held 5 bases outside the gene matches. CDR3 in DNA: TGTGCCAGCAGTTATCGGACTAGTGATGAGCAGTTCTTC. Protein: CASSYRTSDEQFF.

The genes are TRBV20-1 and TRBJ2-5; 12 nucleotides match TRBD2. Germline CDR1 and CDR2: DFQATT and SNEGSKA (reference sequence). CDR3 length equals 16 residues. V dropped 5 bases and J dropped 5; count of bases not matched to a gene: 12. The CDR3 is CSARWSTSGSQETQYF. DNA for the CDR3: TGCAGTGCTCGGTGGTCGACTAGCGGGAGTCAGGAGACCCAGTACTTC.

This clonotype appeared a few times. The chain uses TRBV28 and TRBJ1-1; TRBD1 matches at 9 bases. Germline CDR1 MDHEN, CDR2 SYDVKM. The CDR3 is made up of 12 amino acids. V lost 11 bases to trimming and J lost 6 bases; unmatched junction nucleotides: 7. The CDR3 spells CAGGTGRSEAFF. The CDR3 DNA sequence: TGTGCCGGCGGGACAGGGCGATCTGAAGCTTTCTTT.

This rearrangement joins TRBV10-3 to TRBJ2-7, with D hard to call. V lost 3 bases and J lost 0, with 6 bases in between. Looked up from germline, CDR1 is ENHRY and CDR2 is SYGVKD. CDR3 length: 13 residues. The CDR3 bases are TGTGCCATCAGTGAAGGGAACTCCTACGAGCAGTACTTC. Its protein product is CAISEGNSYEQYF.

The rearrangement joins TRBV2 to TRBJ1-5; D is unclear. Germline CDR1 is SNHLY and CDR2 is FYNNEI. The CDR3 is 14 amino acids. Trimming removed 4 bases at V and 0 bases at J, with 7 bases between. CDR3 residues: CASSGRYSNQPQHF. The CDR3 DNA reads TGTGCCAGCAGTGGACGGTATAGCAATCAGCCCCAGCATTTT.

This clonotype occurred a few times. The J gene is TRBJ2-7, the V gene TRBV11-1, with a weak D call TRBD1 (5 bases). The CDR3 totals 15 residues. With 1 base removed from V and 5 bases from J, the gap between germline ends came to 15 bases. Germline CDR1 SGHAT, CDR2 FQDESV (reference sequence). The DNA for the CDR3 is TGTGCCAGCAGCTTAGAAGGCAGGGTGGTCGACGAGCAGTACTTC. Protein product: CASSLEGRVVDEQYF.

The chain combines TRBV19 with TRBJ2-1, with D perhaps matching TRBD2 (5 bases). V lost 11 bases and J lost 5, with 16 bases in between. CDR1 is LNHDA and CDR2 is SQIVND in the germline V gene (reference sequence). CDR3 size: 13 residues. The CDR3: CAAKAEYNNEQFF. In DNA, the CDR3 is TGTGCCGCCAAAGCGGAGTATAACAATGAGCAGTTCTTC.

This chain uses TRBV7-2 with TRBJ1-1; 7 bases agree with TRBD1. After removal of 3 bases from V and 4 bases from J, the junction contained 8 bases not matched to a gene. Germline V CDR1 and CDR2: SGHTA, FQGNSA. The CDR3 is made up of 15 amino acids. The CDR3: CASSFQTGAGTEAFF. The CDR3 DNA sequence: TGTGCCAGCAGCTTCCAAACAGGGGCTGGCACTGAAGCTTTCTTT.

This clonotype was counted between two and nine times. In nucleotides, the CDR3 is TGCAGTGCCAGCAGTGAAAGCTATGGCTACACCTTC. Translated, it gives CSASSESYGYTF. The chain couples TRBV20-1 to TRBJ1-2; D is uncertain. Per germline, CDR1 DFQATT and CDR2 SNEGSKA (reference sequence). Deletions cut 6 bases from V and 4 bases from J, with 12 bases between. The CDR3 has 12 residues.

V gene TRBV29-1 combines with J gene TRBJ2-7; TRBD2 matches 8 bases. The CDR3 spans 15 residues. Germline V gene data show CDR1 as SQVTM and CDR2 as ANQGSEA. J lost 8 bases, V lost 4 bases, and 16 bases had no gene match. This CDR3 reads CSVGPRLAPQHQQYF. CDR3 sequence (DNA): TGCAGCGTTGGGCCCCGACTAGCGCCACAACATCAGCAGTACTTC.